This T cell receptor (beta chain) is drawn from a study of blood T cell repertoires in COVID-19. Study at large: The samples span acute and convalescent COVID-19 from the United States, Italy and Spain. The cDNA or gDNA used as material had been derived from T cells, B-cell-depleted T cells, or PBMCs.

Per germline, CDR1 LGHNA and CDR2 YSLEER. With V trimmed by 4 bases and J by 4 bases, 7 bases remained unmatched. The CDR3 is 15 residues long. Original data processing: Amplification from reference gene primers served as the basis for estimated nucleated cell counts. The repertoire was sequenced with immunoSEQ multiplex PCR; TCRdb's copy has only in-frame clones and lacks some. That table furnishes V, J and clone size, whereas the DNA furnished D and trimming. Here the sample spans about 190,000 clones, around 90% being singletons. The clonotype originates from a man between 45 and 60 years old with acute or convalescent COVID-19. The chain couples TRBV4-3 to TRBJ1-2; 9 bases fit TRBD1. The sample consisted of peripheral blood. Here the CDR3 reads CASSPTGQGSYGYTF. Here the CDR3 DNA reads TGCGCCAGCAGCCCTACGGGACAGGGAAGCTATGGCTACACCTTC.